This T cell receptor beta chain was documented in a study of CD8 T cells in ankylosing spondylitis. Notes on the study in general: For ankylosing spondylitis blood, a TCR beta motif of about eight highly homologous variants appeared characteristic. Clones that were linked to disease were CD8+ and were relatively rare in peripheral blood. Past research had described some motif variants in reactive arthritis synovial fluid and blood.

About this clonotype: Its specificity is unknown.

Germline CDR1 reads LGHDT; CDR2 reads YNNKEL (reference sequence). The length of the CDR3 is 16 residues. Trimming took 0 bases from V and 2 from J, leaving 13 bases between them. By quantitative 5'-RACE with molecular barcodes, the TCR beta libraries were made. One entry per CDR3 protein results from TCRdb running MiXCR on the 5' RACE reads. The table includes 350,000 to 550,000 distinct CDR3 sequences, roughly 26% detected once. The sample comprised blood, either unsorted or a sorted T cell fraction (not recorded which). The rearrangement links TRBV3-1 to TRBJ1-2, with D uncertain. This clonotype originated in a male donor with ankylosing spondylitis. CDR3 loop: CASSQDEIGQNYGYTF. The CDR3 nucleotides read TGTGCCAGCAGCCAAGATGAGATCGGCCAGAACTATGGCTACACCTTC.